These 5 T cell receptor beta chains were all obtained from the same sample, sequenced in a study of T-cell reconstitution after alpha-beta-depleted transplantation in children. Unique molecular identifiers featured in how the TCRbeta library was prepared. TCRdb re-called the PCR reads with MiXCR, one entry per CDR3 protein. The repertoire holds about 610,000 distinct CDR3 sequences, with more than 20% as singletons. Sequencing used PBMCs, obtained before TCRalphabeta/CD19-depleted stem cell transplant. These receptors were collected from a boy under three years old with Wiskott-Aldrich syndrome, due to receive a stem cell transplant.

The chain recombines TRBV6-6 with TRBJ1-1; D not resolved. Trimming left V 7 bases short and J 3 bases short, with 12 bases between. The CDR3 has 13 amino acids. Germline CDR1 is MNHNY and CDR2 is SVGAGI (reference sequence). The CDR3 sequence: CASNVVGDTEAFF. CDR3 nucleotides: TGTGCCAGCAATGTCGTTGGGGACACTGAAGCTTTCTTT.

DNA of the CDR3: TGTGCCACCAGCAGAGTATACAGGGCAGGAGAGACCCAGTACTTC. This sequence encodes CATSRVYRAGETQYF. The chain couples TRBV15 to TRBJ2-5; TRBD1 is a possible D gene (6 bases). Trimming took 1 base from V and 4 from J, leaving 13 bases between them. Germline assignment: CDR1 LNHNV and CDR2 YYDKDF (reference sequence). The CDR3 length is 15 residues. The whole variable domain, filled in from reference TRBV15 and TRBJ2-5, reads DAMVIQNPRYQVTQFGKPVTLSCSQTLNHNVMYWYQQKSSQAPKLLFHYYDKDFNNEADTPDNFQSRRPNTSFCFLDIRSPGLGDTAMYLCATSRVYRAGETQYFGPGTRLLVL.

This rearrangement joins TRBV20-1 to TRBJ1-1; D is uncertain. V was cut by 3 bases and J by 3 bases, with 11 bases left in between. This CDR3 is built from 13 residues. Germline values: CDR1 DFQATT, CDR2 SNEGSKA (reference sequence). The CDR3 DNA reads as TGCAGTGCTAGCGGCATCGTGGACACTGAAGCTTTCTTT. Translation: CSASGIVDTEAFF.

The sample holds a few counts of this clonotype. The V and J genes are TRBV7-2 and TRBJ2-7; TRBD2 agrees at 8 bases. The CDR3 loop spans 14 amino acids. V was clipped by 3 bases and J by 0 bases; unmatched bases: 1. Germline CDR1 is SGHTA and CDR2 is FQGNSA. The CDR3: CASSLTSDSYEQYF. The CDR3 DNA sequence: TGTGCCAGCAGCTTGACTAGCGACTCCTACGAGCAGTACTTC. Filled out from reference TRBV7-2 and TRBJ2-7, the complete variable domain reads GAGVSQSPSNKVTEKGKDVELRCDPISGHTALYWYRQSLGQGLEFLIYFQGNSAPDKSGLPSDRFSAERTGGSVSTLTIQRTQQEDSAVYLCASSLTSDSYEQYFGPGTRLTVT.

This clonotype was seen a handful of times. This rearrangement joins TRBV15 to TRBJ1-1, with no clear D. Per the germline V gene, CDR1 is LNHNV and CDR2 is YYDKDF (reference sequence). V was pared by 1 base and J by 4 bases, with 7 bases between. The CDR3 loop spans 13 amino acids. CDR3 in amino acids: CATSRAVSTEAFF. The CDR3 DNA follows: TGTGCCACCAGCAGAGCTGTATCCACTGAAGCTTTCTTT.